What follows are 8 T cell receptor beta chains derived from one specimen sequenced in a study of cytomegalovirus exposure and HLA in healthy donors. Primers for the PCR totalled 60 Vbeta and 13 Jbeta. Produced via immunoSEQ multiplex PCR; TCRdb's table is partial and in-frame only. This sample has about 110,000 clones; approximately 71% occur once, and the top ten carry approximately 5.5%. The sample comprised PBMCs. These receptors were taken from a woman in her 70s in good health and CMV-seropositive.

The V and J genes are TRBV6-1 and TRBJ2-7; 9 bases map to TRBD2. V dropped 5 bases and J dropped 0; count of bases not matched to a gene: 2. The CDR3 is 14 amino acids. Germline CDR1 reads MNHNS; CDR2 reads SASEGT. The chain's CDR3 is CASSLTSGSYEQYF. DNA of the CDR3: TGTGCCAGCAGTTTGACTAGCGGCTCCTACGAGCAGTACTTC.

V gene TRBV27 combines with J gene TRBJ1-4; a possible D gene is TRBD1 (6 bases). CDR1 is MNHEY and CDR2 is SMNVEV in the germline V gene (reference sequence). Trimming took off 1 base at V and 5 bases at J, with 11 bases between the two ends. CDR3 length: 15 amino acids. Here the CDR3 reads CASSLFGQGNEKLFF. CDR3 bases: TGTGCCAGCAGTTTATTTGGCCAGGGGAATGAAAAACTGTTTTTT.

This clone has more than one count but fewer than ten. The sample contains more than one DNA sequence encoding this CDR3. The chain carries TRBV4-3 and TRBJ2-3; 10 nucleotides agree with TRBD2. The germline CDR1 and CDR2 sequences are LGHNA and YSLEER. Trimming cost V 0 bases and J 1 base; bases outside gene matches: 1. The CDR3 is made up of 16 amino acids. In DNA form, the CDR3 reads TGCGCCAGCAGCCAAGACCTAGCGGGGGGCACAGATACGCAGTATTTT. Protein product: CASSQDLAGGTDTQYF.

This chain uses TRBV7-9 with TRBJ2-7, with 10 bases that match TRBD1. V lost 1 base to trimming and J lost 2 bases; unmatched junction nucleotides: 2. The CDR3 runs to 15 residues. Per germline, CDR1 SEHNR and CDR2 FQNEAQ (reference sequence). DNA of the CDR3: TGTGCCAGCAGCTTAGTTGGGACAGGGGCCTACGAGCAGTACTTC. Its protein is CASSLVGTGAYEQYF.

The V and J genes are TRBV18 and TRBJ1-6; D is uncertain. Germline loops: CDR1 KGHSH, CDR2 LQKENI. V was cut by 1 base and J by 0 bases, with 7 bases left in between. The CDR3 is 16 residues long. Written as DNA, the CDR3 is TGTGCCAGCTCACCACGGCAGGACTCCTATAATTCACCCCTCCACTTT. It encodes CASSPRQDSYNSPLHF. The full variable domain, completed using reference TRBV18 and TRBJ1-6, is NAGVMQNPRHLVRRRGQEARLRCSPMKGHSHVYWYRQLPEEGLKFMVYLQKENIIDESGMPKERFSAEFPKEGPSILRIQQVVRGDSAAYFCASSPRQDSYNSPLHFGNGTRLTVT.

The chain is built from TRBV6-5 and TRBJ2-7; D possibly corresponds to TRBD1 (6 bases). CDR1 is MNHEY, CDR2 SVGAGI, per germline. Trimming took off 6 bases at V and 1 base at J, with 10 bases between the two ends. CDR3 size: 13 residues. The CDR3 DNA reads TGTGCCAGCAGACTCACAGGGTCCTACGAGCAGTACTTC. Amino acid sequence: CASRLTGSYEQYF.

The V and J genes are TRBV7-2 and TRBJ1-2, with D possibly being TRBD1 (5 bases). V was cut by 4 bases and J by 7 bases, with 16 bases left in between. The CDR3 loop spans 14 amino acids. Germline V lookup: CDR1 SGHTA, CDR2 FQGNSA. CDR3 loop: CASSSNQGPLGYTF. The CDR3 DNA reads as TGTGCCAGCAGCTCCAACCAGGGTCCGCTTGGCTACACCTTC. Based on the CDR3 plus reference TRBV7-2 and TRBJ1-2, the full variable domain is GAGVSQSPSNKVTEKGKDVELRCDPISGHTALYWYRQSLGQGLEFLIYFQGNSAPDKSGLPSDRFSAERTGGSVSTLTIQRTQQEDSAVYLCASSSNQGPLGYTFGSGTRLTVV.

The chain recombines TRBV4-2 with TRBJ2-4; 9 nucleotides match TRBD2. Germline V gene data show CDR1 as LGHNA and CDR2 as YNFKEQ. J was trimmed by 8 bases and V by 4 bases; bases with no gene match: 15. This CDR3 has 17 amino acids. The CDR3 coding sequence is TGTGCCAGCAGCCCCCTGGCTAGCGGGGTAGATACCCACATTCAGTACTTC. Protein: CASSPLASGVDTHIQYF.